This T cell receptor beta chain was captured in a study of T cell responses to AZD1222 COVID-19 vaccine. CDR1 WNHNN and CDR2 SYGVQD come from the germline V gene (reference sequence). The CDR3 extends over 13 amino acids. V gave up 3 bases and J gave up 4 bases, with 7 bases separating them. A word on this clone: The antigen is not known.

The table came from immunoSEQ multiplex PCR; TCRdb's copy has only in-frame clones and leaves some out. The sample lists 86,000 or so clones, around 83% occurring once. Broader study findings: Repertoires were obtained only post-peak T cell response. It should be noted that donors were predominantly white British and more often female, and clonal diversity was possibly underestimated. Spike regions recognized by vaccine-associated CD4 TCRs spanned the protein, led by 160-218 and 743-854.

The chain couples TRBV10-1 to TRBJ1-5; D is unclear. The sequence came from an adult who received the AZD1222 COVID-19 vaccine. The source was peripheral blood, collected 28 days after the second AZD1222 dose. DNA for the CDR3: TGCGCCAGCAGTGACCGTTGGAATCAGCCCCAGCATTTT. Translating gives CASSDRWNQPQHF.